Shown below are 2 T cell receptor beta chains from a single sample sequenced in a study of T-cell reconstitution after alpha-beta-depleted transplantation in children. Preparation of the TCRbeta library was carried out with unique molecular identifiers. A single record per CDR3 protein comes from TCRdb applying MiXCR to the PCR reads. The table shows approximately 1,000,000 distinct CDR3 sequences, with about 31% occurring only once. Specimen: PBMCs, mostly from graft donor cells, collected 360 days after TCRalphabeta/CD19-depleted stem cell transplant. Receptors were obtained from a boy in the first two years of life who had a stem cell transplant for SCID, so the T cells may come from the graft donor.

The chain joins TRBV12-3 or TRBV12-4 to TRBJ2-7; 10 nucleotides align to TRBD1. Losses at the gene ends were 7 bases for V and 3 bases for J; bases not matched to a gene: 9. The length of the CDR3 is 15 residues. CDR3 loop: CASTIKGTGDYEQYF. CDR3 DNA: TGTGCCAGCACCATTAAGGGGACAGGGGACTACGAGCAGTACTTC.

This clonotype was counted many times. The gene calls are TRBV12-3 or TRBV12-4 and TRBJ2-2; TRBD1 matches 7 bases. The CDR3 is made up of 15 amino acids. Trimming cost V 3 bases and J 4 bases; bases outside gene matches: 5. The CDR3: CASSFESGGTGELFF. CDR3 DNA: TGTGCCAGCAGTTTTGAGTCAGGGGGCACCGGGGAGCTGTTTTTT.